These 6 T cell receptor beta chains came from one sample sequenced in a study of blood T cell repertoires in COVID-19. Assay used: immunoSEQ multiplex PCR; TCRdb lists only in-frame clones, some missing. Of 300,000 to 400,000 clones detected, 80% to 90% appear once; the ten largest clones hold about 1%. The sequenced sample consisted of PBMCs or T cells enriched from blood (not recorded which). These receptors were collected from a man aged 18 to 30 who had recovered from COVID-19.

The chain carries TRBV3-1 (or the pseudogene TRBV3-2) and TRBJ1-1; no clear D. Looked up from germline, CDR1 is LGHDT and CDR2 is YNNKEL (reference sequence). V lost 1 base to trimming and J lost 6 bases, with 3 bases between them. The CDR3 consists of 11 residues. The CDR3 sequence is CASSQGAEAFF. The CDR3 bases are TGTGCCAGCAGCCAAGGAGCTGAAGCTTTCTTT.

This clone was seen more than once but under ten times. The same CDR3 is also encoded by other DNA sequences in this sample. The chain joins TRBV2 to TRBJ1-2; 8 positions match TRBD1. The CDR3 length is 12 residues. J gave up 7 bases and V 4 bases, and 2 bases lay outside the gene matches. Germline values: CDR1 SNHLY, CDR2 FYNNEI. In nucleotides, the CDR3 is TGTGCCAGCAGTGGAGACAGGGGTGGCTACACCTTC. Amino acid sequence: CASSGDRGGYTF.

This chain connects TRBV5-1 to TRBJ2-5, with D tentatively TRBD1 (8 bases). The V gene lost 7 bases and the J gene lost 2 bases, with 24 bases spanning the gap. The CDR3 sequence is 17 residues long. CDR1 SGHRS and CDR2 YFSETQ come from the germline V gene. The CDR3 sequence: CASRGQGAGLPQETQYF. CDR3 nucleotides: TGCGCCAGCCGTGGCCAGGGGGCGGGACTACCGCAAGAGACCCAGTACTTC.

Remarks on this clone: This is likely a read error, given that the CDR3 carries no conserved phenylalanine or tryptophan at its end. Because the CDR3's place on the DNA is in doubt, the DNA is left out and the CDR3 is given as listed by TCRdb. This chain links TRBV25-1 with TRBJ1-2; no DNA check was done on the table's D call, TRBD1. The CDR3 has 13 amino acids, counting both end residues. The germline V gene has CDR1 MGHDK and CDR2 SYGVNS. CDR3 region: CAKGRDRGLLESC.

This clone was picked up a small number of times. The chain recombines TRBV9 with TRBJ1-2; the D gene is possibly TRBD1 (5 bases). Germline CDR1 SGDLS, CDR2 YYNGEE. This CDR3 region has 15 residues. V dropped 0 bases and J dropped 3 bases, with 12 bases sitting between them. CDR3: CASSVGPGRDYGYTF. The CDR3 DNA sequence: TGTGCCAGCAGCGTAGGTCCAGGGAGGGACTATGGCTACACCTTC.

The rearrangement links TRBV7-9 to TRBJ1-5; D uncertain. Trimming removed 5 bases from V and 7 bases from J, with 18 bases in between. The CDR3 contains 15 residues. The germline CDR1 and CDR2 sequences are SEHNR and FQNEAQ (reference sequence). In DNA, the CDR3 is TGTGCCAGCAGCCGGGGAAGCTCGAGGAACCAGCCCCAGCATTTT. Translating gives CASSRGSSRNQPQHF. Looking up the rest from reference TRBV7-9 and TRBJ1-5 gives the full variable domain: DTGVSQNPRHKITKRGQNVTFRCDPISEHNRLYWYRQTLGQGPEFLTYFQNEAQLEKSRLLSDRFSAERPKGSFSTLEIQRTEQGDSAMYLCASSRGSSRNQPQHFGDGTRLSIL.